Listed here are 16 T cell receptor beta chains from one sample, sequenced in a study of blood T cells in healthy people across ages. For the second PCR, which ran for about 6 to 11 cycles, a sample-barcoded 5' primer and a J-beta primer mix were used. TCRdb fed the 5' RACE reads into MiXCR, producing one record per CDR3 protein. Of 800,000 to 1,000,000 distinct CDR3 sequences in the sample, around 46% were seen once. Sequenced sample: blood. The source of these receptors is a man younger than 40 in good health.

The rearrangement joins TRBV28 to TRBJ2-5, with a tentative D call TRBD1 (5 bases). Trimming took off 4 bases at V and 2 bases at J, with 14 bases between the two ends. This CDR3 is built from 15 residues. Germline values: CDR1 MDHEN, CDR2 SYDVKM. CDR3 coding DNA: TGTGCCAGCAGTTACACGACAGCCAAACAAGAGACCCAGTACTTC. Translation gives CASSYTTAKQETQYF.

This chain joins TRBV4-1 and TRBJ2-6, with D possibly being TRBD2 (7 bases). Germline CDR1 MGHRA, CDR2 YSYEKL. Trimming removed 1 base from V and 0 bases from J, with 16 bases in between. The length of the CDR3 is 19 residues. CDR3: CASSQAGGGKISGANVLTF. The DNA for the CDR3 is TGCGCCAGCAGCCAAGCGGGGGGCGGCAAAATCTCTGGGGCCAACGTCCTGACTTTC.

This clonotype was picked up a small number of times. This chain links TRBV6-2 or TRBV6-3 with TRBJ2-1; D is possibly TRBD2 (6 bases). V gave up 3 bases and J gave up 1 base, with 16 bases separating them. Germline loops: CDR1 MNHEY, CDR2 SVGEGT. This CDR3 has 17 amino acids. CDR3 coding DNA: TGTGCCAGCAGTTATACGCCGGGCGGGGATTCCTACAATGAGCAGTTCTTC. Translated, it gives CASSYTPGGDSYNEQFF.

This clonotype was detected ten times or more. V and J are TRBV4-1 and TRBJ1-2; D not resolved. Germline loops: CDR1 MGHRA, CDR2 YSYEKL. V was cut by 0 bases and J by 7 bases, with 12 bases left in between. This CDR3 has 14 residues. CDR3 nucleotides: TGCGCCAGCAGCCAAGATTTCCAACTCCGTGGCTACACCTTC. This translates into CASSQDFQLRGYTF.

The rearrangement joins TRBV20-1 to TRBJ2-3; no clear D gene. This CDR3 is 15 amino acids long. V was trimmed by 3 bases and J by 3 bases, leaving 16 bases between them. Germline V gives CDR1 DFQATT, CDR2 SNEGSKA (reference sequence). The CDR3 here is CSASVGQVKTDTQYF. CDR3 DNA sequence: TGCAGTGCTAGTGTCGGGCAGGTTAAAACAGATACGCAGTATTTT.

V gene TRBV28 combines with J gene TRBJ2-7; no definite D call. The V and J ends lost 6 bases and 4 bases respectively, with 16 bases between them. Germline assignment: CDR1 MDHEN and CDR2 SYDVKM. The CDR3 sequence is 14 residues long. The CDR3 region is CASRPSLAGYEQYF. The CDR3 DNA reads TGTGCCAGCAGACCTTCATTGGCAGGTTACGAGCAGTACTTC.

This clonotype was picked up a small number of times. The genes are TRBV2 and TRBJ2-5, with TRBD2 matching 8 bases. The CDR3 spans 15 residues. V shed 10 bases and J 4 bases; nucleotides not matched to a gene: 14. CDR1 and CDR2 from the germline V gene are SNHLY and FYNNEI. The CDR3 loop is CATRVSGTRGETQYF. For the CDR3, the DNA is TGTGCCACGCGGGTCTCCGGGACTAGGGGAGAGACCCAGTACTTC.

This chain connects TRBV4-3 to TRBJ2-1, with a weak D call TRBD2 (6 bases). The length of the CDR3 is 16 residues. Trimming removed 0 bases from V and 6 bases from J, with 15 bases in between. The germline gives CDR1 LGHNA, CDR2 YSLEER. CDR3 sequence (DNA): TGCGCCAGCAGCCAAGAAAACCTAGCGCGGGGCAATGAGCAGTTCTTC. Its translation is CASSQENLARGNEQFF.

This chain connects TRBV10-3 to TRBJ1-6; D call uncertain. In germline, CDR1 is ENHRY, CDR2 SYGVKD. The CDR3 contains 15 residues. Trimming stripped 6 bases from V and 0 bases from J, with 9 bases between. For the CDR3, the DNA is TGTGCCATCAGATCACAGAGCTCCTATAATTCACCCCTCCACTTT. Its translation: CAIRSQSSYNSPLHF.

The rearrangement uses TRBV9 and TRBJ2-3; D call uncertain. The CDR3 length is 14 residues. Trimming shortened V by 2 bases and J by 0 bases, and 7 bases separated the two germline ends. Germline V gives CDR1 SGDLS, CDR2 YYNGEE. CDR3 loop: CASSVLGSTDTQYF. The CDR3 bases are TGTGCCAGCAGCGTCCTAGGGAGCACAGATACGCAGTATTTT.

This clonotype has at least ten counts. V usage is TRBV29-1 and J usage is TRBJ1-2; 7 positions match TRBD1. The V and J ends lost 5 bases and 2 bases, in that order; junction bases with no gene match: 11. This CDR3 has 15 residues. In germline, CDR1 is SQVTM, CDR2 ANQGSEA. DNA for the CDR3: TGCAGCGTTCAAAGGCCTGAACAGGGGAACTATGGCTACACCTTC. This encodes CSVQRPEQGNYGYTF.

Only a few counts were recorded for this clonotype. The CDR3 sequence: CASSFRPGLAIETQYF. CDR3 nucleotide sequence: TGTGCCAGCAGCTTCCGGCCGGGACTAGCAATCGAGACCCAGTACTTC. This sequence joins TRBV7-8 and TRBJ2-5, with 9 bases aligning to TRBD2. Per germline, CDR1 SGHVS and CDR2 FQNEAQ. V lost 3 bases and J lost 5; bases outside the gene matches: 10. The CDR3 extends over 16 amino acids.

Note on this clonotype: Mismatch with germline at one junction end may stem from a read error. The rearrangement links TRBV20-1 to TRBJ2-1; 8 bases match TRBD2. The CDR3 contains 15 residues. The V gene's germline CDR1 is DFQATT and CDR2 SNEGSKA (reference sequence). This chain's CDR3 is CSARTSSGGRNGQFF. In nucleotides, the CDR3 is TGCAGTGCCCGGACCTCCAGCGGGGGCCGGAATGGGCAGTTCTTC.

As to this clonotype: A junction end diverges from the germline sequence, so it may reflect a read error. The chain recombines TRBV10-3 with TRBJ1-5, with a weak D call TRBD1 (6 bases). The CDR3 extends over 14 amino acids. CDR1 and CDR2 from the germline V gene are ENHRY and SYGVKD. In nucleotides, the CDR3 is TGTGCCATCGGGGGGGCAAATAGCAATCAGCCCCTGCATTTT. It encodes CAIGGANSNQPLHF.

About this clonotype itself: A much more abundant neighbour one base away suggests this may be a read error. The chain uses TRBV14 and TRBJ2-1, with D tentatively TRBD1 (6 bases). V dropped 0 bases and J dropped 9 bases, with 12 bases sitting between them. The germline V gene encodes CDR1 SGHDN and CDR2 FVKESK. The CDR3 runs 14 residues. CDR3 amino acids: CASSQEARRGEQFF. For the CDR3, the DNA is TGTGCCAGCAGCCAAGAGGCTCGCAGGGGTGAGCAGTTCTTC.

CDR3 bases: TGCGCCAGCAGCCAAGATAGTCCAGGAAACAAAAACATTCAGTACTTC. As protein: CASSQDSPGNKNIQYF. This chain connects TRBV4-3 to TRBJ2-4; D is undetermined. V lost 0 bases to trimming and J lost 3 bases, with 12 bases between them. The germline V gene has CDR1 LGHNA and CDR2 YSLEER. The CDR3 contains 16 residues.